This T cell receptor (beta chain) was observed in a study of blood T cell repertoires in COVID-19. Study details: Italy, Spain and the United States were the sources of the convalescent and acute COVID-19 samples. PBMCs, B-cell-depleted T cells, or T cells provided the cDNA or gDNA that made up the material.

Authors' analysis steps: By means of reference gene primer amplification, nucleated cell counts were estimated. Data came from immunoSEQ multiplex PCR; TCRdb stores just in-frame clones and leaves some out. V and J calls and clone size follow that table, whereas D and trimming were derived from the DNA. The sample lists about 280,000 clones, 83% seen once, with 7.5% to 10% in the top ten. The sequence was obtained from a woman aged 45-59 years who had recovered from COVID-19. The sequenced sample consisted of peripheral blood.

The CDR3 DNA follows: TGTGCCAGCAGCCAACCCCTACTAGCCAAAAACATTCAGTACTTC. It specifies CASSQPLLAKNIQYF. The chain carries TRBV6-5 and TRBJ2-4; D ambiguous. Trimming took 6 bases from V and 0 from J, leaving 12 bases between them. This CDR3 has 15 residues. Germline values: CDR1 MNHEY, CDR2 SVGAGI.